The 21 T cell receptor beta chains reported below all come from one sample, sequenced in a study of identical twins. MiXCR was run by TCRdb on the 5' RACE reads, yielding one entry per CDR3 protein. The repertoire consists of around 340,000 distinct CDR3 sequences, with 12% occurring once and the leading ten covering about 7%. These sequences were also reported in another study, on yellow fever vaccine responses in identical twins.

The material sequenced was CD8+ T cells sorted from blood. Receptor source: a woman under 30 in good health.

This clonotype was seen a handful of times. The V and J genes are TRBV7-8 and TRBJ2-5; D ambiguous. CDR3 length: 15 residues. The V gene's germline CDR1 is SGHVS and CDR2 FQNEAQ. The V gene lost 0 bases and the J gene lost 1 base, with 9 bases spanning the gap. This CDR3 is CASSLARLLQETQYF. The DNA of the CDR3 is TGTGCCAGCAGCTTAGCTCGGCTACTCCAAGAGACCCAGTACTTC. The full variable domain, completed using reference TRBV7-8 and TRBJ2-5, is GAGVSQSPRYKVAKRGQDVALRCDPISGHVSLFWYQQALGQGPEFLTYFQNEAQLDKSGLPSDRFFAERPEGSVSTLKIQRTQQEDSAVYLCASSLARLLQETQYFGPGTRLLVL.

This clonotype came up a few times. For the CDR3, the DNA is TGTGCCAGCAGACAGGTTTGGGACAGGGGTCCGGCCGGGGAGCTGTTTTTT. Its protein is CASRQVWDRGPAGELFF. The chain employs TRBV3-1 and TRBJ2-2; 10 bases align to TRBD1. This CDR3 has 17 residues. Germline V gene data show CDR1 as LGHDT and CDR2 as YNNKEL (reference sequence). The V and J ends lost 6 bases and 6 bases, in that order; junction bases with no gene match: 13.

This clonotype was seen a few times. A much larger clone sits a single nucleotide away, making a read error possible. The CDR3 region has the DNA TGTGCCAGCAGCCTGACCAACACAGATACGCAGTATTTT. Its protein is CASSLTNTDTQYF. This rearrangement joins TRBV7-6 to TRBJ2-3; D remains unclear. Germline CDR1 and CDR2: SGHVS and FNYEAQ. The CDR3 extends over 13 amino acids. V was trimmed by 5 bases and J by 2 bases, leaving 8 bases between them. The full variable domain, completed using reference TRBV7-6 and TRBJ2-3, is GAGVSQSPRYKVTKRGQDVALRCDPISGHVSLYWYRQALGQGPEFLTYFNYEAQQDKSGLPNDRFSAERPEGSISTLTIQRTEQRDSAMYRCASSLTNTDTQYFGPGTRLTVL.

As for this clonotype: A much larger clone lies one base from this, so it may be a read error. The CDR3: CASSPGGRGYNEQFF. In DNA, the CDR3 is TGTGCCAGCAGCCCAGGGGGCAGGGGCTACAATGAGCAGTTCTTC. This chain connects TRBV13 to TRBJ2-1; 8 positions match TRBD1. Germline V lookup: CDR1 PRHDT, CDR2 FYEKMQ (reference sequence). V trimming: 5 bases; J trimming: 3 bases; junction bases outside the gene matches: 6. CDR3 length: 15 amino acids.

This clonotype turned up a few times. This sequence joins TRBV2 and TRBJ2-2; tentatively, D is TRBD2 (6 bases). Germline V gene data show CDR1 as SNHLY and CDR2 as FYNNEI. This CDR3 region has 13 residues. Trimming left V 3 bases short and J 11 bases short, with 13 bases between. The chain's CDR3 is CASSEWKAGELFF. The CDR3 DNA is TGTGCCAGCAGTGAGTGGAAAGCGGGCGAGCTGTTTTTT.

The sample holds a few counts of this clonotype. The chain combines TRBV15 with TRBJ2-1; D is perhaps TRBD2 (6 bases). Germline values: CDR1 LNHNV, CDR2 YYDKDF (reference sequence). CDR3 size: 14 residues. V gave up 3 bases and J gave up 4 bases, with 10 bases separating them. The chain's CDR3 is CATSRGSGYNEQFF. CDR3 nucleotides: TGTGCCACCAGCAGGGGGAGCGGGTACAATGAGCAGTTCTTC.

This clonotype occurred a few times. V gene TRBV6-2 or TRBV6-3 combines with J gene TRBJ1-5, with D possibly being TRBD1 (5 bases). The germline CDR1 and CDR2 sequences are MNHEY and SVGEGT. This CDR3 has 13 residues. Between the trimmed V and J ends, which lost 3 bases and 6 bases, there was a span of 9 bases. The CDR3: CASSYWGGQPQHF. The CDR3 coding sequence is TGTGCCAGCAGTTATTGGGGCGGTCAGCCCCAGCATTTT.

On this clonotype: A read error may account for a junction end that differs from germline. The chain recombines TRBV6-5 with TRBJ2-4, with 7 positions matching TRBD2. Germline CDR1 is MNHEY and CDR2 is SVGAGI. The CDR3 spans 13 residues. In DNA, the CDR3 is TGTGCCAGCAGTTACTCCCCGGGAGGCTCTTGTTTCTTC. Encoded protein: CASSYSPGGSCFF.

The genes are TRBV28 and TRBJ2-7; TRBD2 matches at 7 bases. Germline CDR1 is MDHEN and CDR2 is SYDVKM. V dropped 3 bases and J dropped 6; count of bases not matched to a gene: 14. The CDR3 covers 16 residues. This CDR3 is CASSFSAGATSREQYF. CDR3 nucleotide sequence: TGTGCCAGCAGTTTTTCGGCGGGAGCCACCTCCCGCGAGCAGTACTTC.

This clonotype showed up just a few times. The chain links TRBV19 to TRBJ2-3, with TRBD2 matching over 9 bases. V shed 1 base and J 2 bases; nucleotides not matched to a gene: 4. The CDR3 consists of 16 residues. The germline V gene has CDR1 LNHDA and CDR2 SQIVND (reference sequence). The CDR3 is CASSIGRGGPTDTQYF. In DNA form, the CDR3 reads TGTGCCAGTAGTATAGGGCGGGGGGGCCCCACAGATACGCAGTATTTT.

The rearrangement uses TRBV13 and TRBJ1-4; TRBD1 matches at 8 bases. Unmatched junction bases numbered 7, after V lost 5 bases and J lost 5 bases. Germline-derived CDR1 and CDR2 are PRHDT and FYEKMQ (reference sequence). The CDR3 is 15 residues long. The CDR3 bases are TGTGCCAGCAGCCAAGGACAGGGACGAAATGAAAAACTGTTTTTT. Protein sequence: CASSQGQGRNEKLFF.

DNA of the CDR3: TGTGCCAGCAGTGAAGGAGCGGGGAACATAGACAATGAGCAGTTCTTC. It specifies CASSEGAGNIDNEQFF. The chain joins TRBV2 to TRBJ2-1; 7 nucleotides agree with TRBD2. The CDR3 extends over 16 amino acids. The junction had 8 bases not matched to a gene; V was cut back by 1 base and J by 5 bases. Germline CDR1 reads SNHLY; CDR2 reads FYNNEI.

This clonotype was observed a few times. V and J are TRBV6-5 and TRBJ1-1; 7 bases align to TRBD1. V lost 4 bases to trimming and J lost 1 base; unmatched junction nucleotides: 9. CDR1 MNHEY and CDR2 SVGAGI come from the germline V gene. The CDR3 has 16 amino acids. The CDR3 nucleotides are TGTGCCAGCAGTTCAAGGGACAGCTGGAAGAACACTGAAGCTTTCTTT. Translation gives CASSSRDSWKNTEAFF.

This clonotype has a count of ten or more. The chain links TRBV10-3 to TRBJ2-5, with 7 bases matching TRBD1. Germline loops: CDR1 ENHRY, CDR2 SYGVKD. CDR3 size: 15 residues. The ends lost 6 bases at V and 0 bases at J; junction bases unmatched: 7. The CDR3, as DNA: TGTGCCATCAGCCCGGGACAGCACGACCAAGAGACCCAGTACTTC. Translation: CAISPGQHDQETQYF.

In its sample, this clonotype was seen a few times. The chain is built from TRBV15 and TRBJ2-5; the match to TRBD2 covers 7 bases. The V gene end was trimmed by 1 base and the J gene end by 6 bases; junction bases not matched to a gene: 5. Germline-derived CDR1 and CDR2 are LNHNV and YYDKDF (reference sequence). The length of the CDR3 is 14 residues. Here the CDR3 reads CATSRAREGKTQYF. The CDR3 nucleotides read TGTGCCACCAGCAGAGCGAGGGAGGGGAAGACCCAGTACTTC.

This clonotype was detected a few times. This chain connects TRBV5-1 to TRBJ1-4, with D hard to call. CDR1 is SGHRS and CDR2 is YFSETQ in the germline V gene. V was shortened by 1 base and J by 5 bases, with 9 bases between the two germline ends. This CDR3 is 14 amino acids long. Written as DNA, the CDR3 is TGCGCCAGCAGCTTGAGAACGCTAAATGAAAAACTGTTTTTT. It translates to CASSLRTLNEKLFF.

This clonotype has just a few counts. The chain combines TRBV20-1 with TRBJ2-3, with TRBD2 matching 10 bases. This CDR3 is 15 amino acids long. Germline V gives CDR1 DFQATT, CDR2 SNEGSKA (reference sequence). Trimming cost V 0 bases and J 6 bases; bases outside gene matches: 6. The CDR3 DNA follows: TGCAGTGCTAGAGATCACCTAGCGGGAGTCGATACGCAGTATTTT. This gives the protein CSARDHLAGVDTQYF.

The chain combines TRBV6-1 with TRBJ2-5; possible D gene TRBD1, 6 bases. Per the germline V gene, CDR1 is MNHNS and CDR2 is SASEGT. This CDR3 is 15 amino acids long. Trimming cost V 3 bases and J 5 bases, with 16 bases left between them. CDR3 sequence (DNA): TGTGCCAGCAGTGACCGAGGGGGTAGGGAGGAGACCCAGTACTTC. Translation gives CASSDRGGREETQYF.

V and J are TRBV29-1 and TRBJ1-1; TRBD1 matches 12 bases. V shed 8 bases, J shed 3 bases, and the junction held 10 bases outside the gene matches. The CDR3 is 15 residues long. Germline values: CDR1 SQVTM, CDR2 ANQGSEA. CDR3 amino acids: CSFGTGGAMDTEAFF. For the CDR3, the DNA is TGCAGCTTCGGGACAGGGGGCGCAATGGACACTGAAGCTTTCTTT.

This clonotype came up a few times. The rearrangement links TRBV19 to TRBJ2-1; D not certain. CDR3 length equals 14 residues. Germline loops: CDR1 LNHDA, CDR2 SQIVND (reference sequence). Deletions cut 5 bases from V and 7 bases from J, with 15 bases between. The CDR3: CASSPEILGNEQFF. The CDR3 DNA reads TGTGCCAGTAGTCCCGAAATCCTTGGGAATGAGCAGTTCTTC.

In this sample, this clonotype turned up a few times. V gene TRBV28 combines with J gene TRBJ1-5, with D perhaps TRBD1 (5 bases). The V end was cut by 3 bases, the J end by 2 bases, with 14 bases between. CDR3 length: 16 amino acids. CDR1 and CDR2 (germline): MDHEN, SYDVKM. CDR3 protein: CASSFIRGVGNQPQHF. The CDR3 nucleotides read TGTGCCAGCAGTTTCATACGGGGGGTAGGCAATCAGCCCCAGCATTTT. The variable domain in full, completed from reference TRBV28 and TRBJ1-5, reads DVKVTQSSRYLVKRTGEKVFLECVQDMDHENMFWYRQDPGLGLRLIYFSYDVKMKEKGDIPEGYSVSREKKERFSLILESASTNQTSMYLCASSFIRGVGNQPQHFGDGTRLSIL.